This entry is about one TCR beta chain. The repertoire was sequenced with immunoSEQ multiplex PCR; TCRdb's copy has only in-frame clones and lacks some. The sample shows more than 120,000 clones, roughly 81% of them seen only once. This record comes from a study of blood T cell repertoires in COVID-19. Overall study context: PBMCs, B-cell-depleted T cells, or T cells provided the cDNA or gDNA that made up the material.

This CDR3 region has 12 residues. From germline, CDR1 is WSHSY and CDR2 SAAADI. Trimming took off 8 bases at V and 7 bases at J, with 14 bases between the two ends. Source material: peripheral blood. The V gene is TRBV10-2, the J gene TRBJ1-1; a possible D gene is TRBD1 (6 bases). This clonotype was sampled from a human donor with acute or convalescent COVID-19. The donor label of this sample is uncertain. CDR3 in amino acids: CASVGGGGEAFF. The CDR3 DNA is TGCGCCAGCGTTGGGGGCGGCGGTGAAGCTTTCTTT.